This T cell receptor beta chain derives from a study of T cell clonality in common variable immunodeficiency. Study results and limitations: CVID subjects had higher TCRbeta clonality than healthy controls, most marked in about a third. Reportedly, TCR beta sequences from common variable immunodeficiency showed fewer deletions and N-nucleotide insertions. Compared with controls, CVID subjects had fewer shared TCRbeta clones.

Sequenced by immunoSEQ multiplex PCR; TCRdb stores in-frame clones only, minus some. The sample presents 25,000 to 35,000 clones, none singletons. This clone was recorded at least ten times. What it binds is not known. From the germline J gene comes the end of the CDR3, since the read stops 3 residues before it. Replacement immunoglobulin had been given to every CVID subject for at least one year. Blood came from CVID subjects not ill and not taking immunomodulatory or immunosuppressive medication. Germline V CDR1 and CDR2: SGHNT, YYREEE (reference sequence). V was trimmed by 1 base and J by 4 bases, leaving 11 bases between them. This CDR3 spans 15 amino acids.

The rearrangement uses TRBV5-4 and TRBJ2-2; D perhaps matches TRBD1 (5 bases). This TCR was recovered from a human donor with common variable immunodeficiency. The specimen sequenced was peripheral blood mononuclear cells. The CDR3 bases that were read are TGTGCCAGCAGCTTGACGGCAGGGTCCACCGGGGAG. It translates to CASSLTAGSTGE. The whole CDR3 sequence is CASSLTAGSTGELFF.